This TCR beta chain originates from a study of T cell responses to AZD1222 COVID-19 vaccine. Profiling relied on immunoSEQ multiplex PCR, and the TCRdb table lists in-frame clones only, not all of them. The table includes 150,000 or so clones, more than 85% detected once. The germline gives CDR1 SGHRS, CDR2 YFSETQ. This CDR3 is built from 13 residues. With 5 bases removed from V and 3 bases from J, the gap between germline ends came to 11 bases. This receptor was taken from an adult in good health. The chain uses TRBV5-1 and TRBJ2-5; weak D call: TRBD2 (5 bases). This specimen consisted of peripheral blood, obtained on day 0 of AZD1222 vaccination. CDR3 in DNA: TGCGCCAGCAGGAGGGAGTCCGAAGAGACCCAGTACTTC. Translating it yields CASRRESEETQYF.